The present T cell receptor (beta chain) was sequenced within a study of shared clonotypes between healthy human individuals. Overall study context: Two female and a few male donors aged 18 to 49 were enrolled. The study, taken as a whole, reports: Naive subsets generally had larger estimated richness than memory subsets. Blood was the sole source, and tissue repertoires probably differ. The rarefaction results pointed to incomplete sorted-subset sequencing despite large depth.

The V gene's germline CDR1 is MNHEY and CDR2 SMNVEV (reference sequence). The CDR3 totals 11 residues. Between the trimmed V and J ends, which lost 5 bases and 5 bases, there was a span of 6 bases. Terminally differentiated effector memory CD45RA+ cells were excluded from the naive CD8 cells, which were CD45RO-negative and positively selected for CCR7. Repertoires were generated with immunoSEQ multiplex PCR, while TCRdb's copy carries only in-frame clones and drops some. This sample has about 1,800,000 clones, with just under 95% found just once. As for this clone: The target antigen is unknown. The sample holds other DNA sequences that translate to the same CDR3.

The rearrangement uses TRBV27 and TRBJ2-5; D remains unclear. Sequenced input: naive CD8+ T cells sorted from blood. The TCR sequence derives from a man in his late teens or twenties in good health. The CDR3 coding sequence is TGTGCCAGCAGTCTCGGGGAGACCCAGTACTTC. Protein sequence: CASSLGETQYF.